The text below deals with one T cell receptor (beta chain). The CDR3 spans 14 residues. The V end lost 5 bases, the J end lost 9 bases, and 17 bases lay between the germline ends. Looked up from germline, CDR1 is GTSNPN and CDR2 is SVGIG (reference sequence). These data belong to a study of CD8 T cells in Susac syndrome. The wider study: Susac syndrome patients were untreated, on corticosteroids with some adding intravenous immunoglobulin, or on intravenous immunoglobulin only.

RNA, at roughly 0.45 to 1 ug, was reverse transcribed with random hexamers. In TCRdb, the immunoSEQ multiplex PCR reads were re-called with MiXCR into one record per CDR3 protein. The profile shows roughly 80,000 distinct CDR3 sequences, about 92% of them singletons. The diagnostic criteria for definite or probable disease, as recently defined, were met by the patients with Susac syndrome. Sample: CD4+ T cells from PBMCs. The genes are TRBV30 and TRBJ1-6; D possibly corresponds to TRBD1 (5 bases). The sequence was collected from a human donor with Susac syndrome. The CDR3: CAWDPGTAFSPLHF. The CDR3 bases are TGTGCCTGGGACCCCGGGACGGCGTTTTCACCCCTCCACTTT.